This TCR beta chain came from a study of identical twins. Regarding the study as a whole: Modeled out-of-frame TCR alpha sharing in monozygotic twins fell below observed levels.

To note about this clonotype: Its antigen is undetermined.

Trimming stripped 5 bases from V and 6 bases from J, with 13 bases between. There are 14 residues in the CDR3. The V gene's germline CDR1 is KGHDR and CDR2 SFDVKD. A universal primer site was added by template switching, and unique molecular identifiers were carried by the cDNA. TCRdb passed the 5' RACE reads through MiXCR, listing each CDR3 protein once. This sample yields about 530,000 distinct CDR3 sequences, of which more than 20% are seen a single time; 0.4% to 0.6% belongs to the top ten. All donors were healthy Caucasians. These data were also reused for a study on yellow fever vaccine responses in identical twins. That study reports: Among the twins, the vaccine T cell response reportedly seemed partly convergent and partly personalized.

The sequenced sample consisted of CD4+ T cells sorted from blood. This TCR derives from a woman younger than 30 in good health. The rearrangement joins TRBV24-1 to TRBJ2-1; no reliable D call. CDR3 in DNA: TGTGCCACCAGTGTTGATAGCCCTCTCAATGAGCAGTTCTTC. As protein: CATSVDSPLNEQFF.